A selection of T cell receptor beta chains follows, all from one sample in a study of T cells expressing NK-cell markers. From the 5' RACE reads, TCRdb lists one entry per CDR3 protein and no DNA. Its clone listing holds over 150,000 distinct CDR3 sequences. Sequencing used blood T cells: a sorted CD56 or NKG2C T cell subset, CD4+ or CD8+ T cells, or bulk PBMC T cells (not recorded which). These receptors all stem from a woman between 45 and 65 years old in good health. Both conserved end residues are part of each CDR3.

J: TRBJ2-1
V: TRBV19
length: 14
CDR3: CASSHQGGAGEQFF

J: TRBJ1-5
V: TRBV27
length: 13
CDR3: CASSFTPEAPQHF

J: TRBJ2-1
V: TRBV19
length: 15
CDR3: CASSMGLAGVNEQFF

J: TRBJ2-3
V: TRBV20-1
length: 16
CDR3: CSAAMSGRALTDTQYF

J: TRBJ2-1
V: TRBV2
length: 17
CDR3: CASSEAYELGGSNEQFF

J: TRBJ2-3
V: TRBV4-1
length: 15
CDR3: CASSQDQGSSDTQYF

J: TRBJ2-7
V: TRBV3-1
length: 14
CDR3: CASSRDPETYEQYF

J: TRBJ2-1
V: TRBV28
length: 13
CDR3: CASSLRWYNEQFF

J: TRBJ1-5
V: TRBV7-9
length: 12
CDR3: CASSLFSGPQHF

J: TRBJ2-1
V: TRBV10-3
length: 14
CDR3: CAIWAAGVSNEQFF

J: TRBJ2-1
V: TRBV15
length: 15
CDR3: CATSRDPPLAPEQFF

J: TRBJ1-1
V: TRBV19
length: 18
CDR3: CASSMGLEGGRLNTEAFF

J: TRBJ2-1
V: TRBV12-3/TRBV12-4
length: 17
CDR3: CASSTHDRASSYNEQFF

J: TRBJ2-1
V: TRBV14
length: 14
CDR3: CASSQASLYNEQFF

J: TRBJ2-7
V: TRBV29-1
length: 12
CDR3: CSVVDREYEQYF

J: TRBJ1-1
V: TRBV7-9
length: 16
CDR3: CASSFDGRAGNTEAFF

J: TRBJ2-4
V: TRBV29-1
length: 14
CDR3: CSAWTSGRENIQYF

J: TRBJ1-2
V: TRBV29-1
length: 15
CDR3: CSVPGTQGPYYGYTF

J: TRBJ1-5
V: TRBV6-6
length: 13
CDR3: CASSSTVYQPQHF

J: TRBJ1-2
V: TRBV4-1
length: 14
CDR3: CASSGGYTNYGYTF

J: TRBJ1-1
V: TRBV7-9
length: 13
CDR3: CASSSTNNTEAFF

J: TRBJ2-1
V: TRBV7-9
length: 15
CDR3: CASIDPGTSKLEQFF

J: TRBJ2-7
V: TRBV20-1
length: 12
CDR3: CTKLGGAYEQYF

J: TRBJ2-7
V: TRBV27
length: 12
CDR3: CASSPPSYEQYF

J: TRBJ2-5
V: TRBV3-1
length: 16
CDR3: CASSPTSGFNGETQYF

J: TRBJ2-2
V: TRBV3-1
length: 14
CDR3: CACGSGANTGELFF

J: TRBJ1-5
V: TRBV4-2
length: 15
CDR3: CASSQPGDSHQPQHF

J: TRBJ2-2
V: TRBV10-3
length: 17
CDR3: CAISESKSNRNTGELFF

J: TRBJ2-4
V: TRBV27
length: 14
CDR3: CASSQRTDPSIQYF

J: TRBJ2-1
V: TRBV24-1
length: 14
CDR3: CATSETGWADEQFF

J: TRBJ2-5
V: TRBV25-1
length: 13
CDR3: CASTKGQVETQYF

J: TRBJ1-5
V: TRBV27
length: 15
CDR3: CASSLSIRGNQPQHF

J: TRBJ2-5
V: TRBV6-6
length: 16
CDR3: CASSGMTEIKQETQYF

J: TRBJ2-7
V: TRBV7-9
length: 14
CDR3: CASRGLADAYEQYF